This T cell receptor beta chain was profiled in a study of regulatory T cells in long-lasting Graves disease. Researchers made TCR beta libraries by using iRepertoire HTBI primers and running Arm-PCR on CDR3 regions. TCRdb used MiXCR to reprocess the multiplex PCR reads, holding one entry per CDR3 protein. Found here are approximately 380,000 distinct CDR3 sequences, less than 25% of them singletons; the top ten hold around 21%. As to time point: persistent/refractory GD, antithyroid drugs over 5 years with positive TRAb. Generation of the TCR library employed RNA extracted from PBMCs. Specimen: peripheral blood mononuclear cells (PBMCs), collected when the disease was refractory, from a patient treated with antithyroid drugs. The TCR originated in a female donor with Graves disease.

The CDR3 protein is CASSPGTPGTGVNSPLHF. Written as DNA, the CDR3 is TGTGCCAGCAGTCCGGGTACGCCGGGGACAGGGGTCAATTCACCCCTCCACTTT. This chain connects TRBV27 to TRBJ1-6; TRBD1 aligns across 10 bases. J was trimmed by 7 bases and V by 5 bases; bases with no gene match: 14. This CDR3 is built from 18 residues. Per the germline V gene, CDR1 is MNHEY and CDR2 is SMNVEV (reference sequence).